This entry lists 31 T cell receptor beta chains sequenced from one sample in a study of T cells in Graves' hyperthyroidism and ophthalmopathy. Regions amplified from RNA transcripts were the TCR beta CDR3 regions. The HTBI set primed first-round TCR CDR3 RT-PCR. One entry per CDR3 protein results from TCRdb running MiXCR on the multiplex PCR reads. The table records around 270,000 distinct CDR3 sequences, roughly 20% of them present only once. The material sequenced was blood. The receptors shown here come from a man in his forties or fifties with Graves' ophthalmopathy.

This clonotype was detected ten times or more. This chain connects TRBV7-9 to TRBJ2-1; D might be TRBD1 (6 bases). Germline CDR1 SEHNR, CDR2 FQNEAQ (reference sequence). The CDR3 has 14 amino acids. The V gene lost 1 base and the J gene lost 7 bases, with 11 bases spanning the gap. The CDR3 sequence is CASSLETGQNEQFF. DNA for the CDR3: TGTGCCAGCAGCTTAGAGACAGGTCAAAATGAGCAGTTCTTC.

The chain employs TRBV7-9 and TRBJ2-1, with 7 bases lining up with TRBD2. V dropped 0 bases and J dropped 7; count of bases not matched to a gene: 6. The germline V gene has CDR1 SEHNR and CDR2 FQNEAQ (reference sequence). The CDR3 is made up of 15 amino acids. The CDR3 DNA follows: TGTGCCAGCAGCTTAGCGGGAGGGAGGAGGAATGAGCAGTTCTTC. Its protein is CASSLAGGRRNEQFF.

This clonotype was observed a handful of times. The chain links TRBV5-1 to TRBJ2-2, with TRBD2 matching 8 bases. The V gene end was trimmed by 4 bases and the J gene end by 3 bases; junction bases not matched to a gene: 11. The CDR3 contains 17 residues. Germline V gives CDR1 SGHRS, CDR2 YFSETQ. DNA for the CDR3: TGCGCCAGCAGCCCACGGCGGGGGGCCGTGTACACCGGGGAGCTGTTTTTT. Its translation: CASSPRRGAVYTGELFF.

The rearrangement uses TRBV6-1 and TRBJ2-5; no firm D call. With 8 bases removed from V and 3 bases from J, the gap between germline ends came to 19 bases. Germline CDR1 and CDR2: MNHNS and SASEGT. The CDR3 covers 15 residues. CDR3 nucleotide sequence: TGTGCCAGCTCGTGCCGGTCTAATCCCAAAGAGACCCAGTACTTC. This encodes CASSCRSNPKETQYF.

This clonotype has at least ten counts. The rearrangement links TRBV7-2 to TRBJ1-1, with D uncertain. Germline V gives CDR1 SGHTA, CDR2 FQGNSA. The V gene lost 1 base and the J gene lost 4 bases, with 7 bases spanning the gap. The CDR3 is 13 residues long. The CDR3 bases are TGTGCCAGCAGCTTAGTCTTGGGCACTGAAGCTTTCTTT. Translated, it gives CASSLVLGTEAFF.

This clonotype was found a few times. The chain links TRBV2 to TRBJ2-3, with 7 bases matching TRBD2. Germline V gene lookup returns CDR1 SNHLY and CDR2 FYNNEI. The CDR3 runs to 15 residues. J was trimmed by 0 bases and V by 6 bases; bases with no gene match: 6. CDR3 DNA sequence: TGTGCCAGCAGCCAAGCGGGGTTAAGCACAGATACGCAGTATTTT. As protein: CASSQAGLSTDTQYF.

There are many counts of this clonotype. The chain uses TRBV20-1 and TRBJ2-7, with D perhaps assigned TRBD1 or TRBD2 (6 bases each). Germline V gene sequence: CDR1 DFQATT, CDR2 SNEGSKA (reference sequence). There are 16 residues in the CDR3. Trimming took off 6 bases at V and 2 bases at J, with 23 bases between the two ends. The CDR3 nucleotides are TGCAGTGCCGGGAGAGGGGGTGCACGACTAGCCTACGAGCAGTACTTC. Amino acids: CSAGRGGARLAYEQYF.

In its sample, this clonotype was seen many times. The gene calls are TRBV28 and TRBJ2-7, with 7 bases identical to TRBD1. The germline V gene has CDR1 MDHEN and CDR2 SYDVKM. Trimming cost V 4 bases and J 3 bases; bases outside gene matches: 6. The CDR3 length is 14 residues. CDR3 sequence (DNA): TGTGCCAGCAGTTCTCCGGGACAGCTCTACGAGCAGTACTTC. Protein: CASSSPGQLYEQYF.

Many counts were recorded for this clonotype. The chain combines TRBV7-3 with TRBJ2-1; 10 positions agree with TRBD1. The CDR3 totals 15 residues. The V segment lost 3 bases and the J segment 2 bases; nucleotides outside the gene matches: 1. Germline CDR1 reads SGHTA; CDR2 reads FQGTGA. CDR3: CASSFDRGPYNEQFF. CDR3 coding DNA: TGTGCCAGCAGCTTTGACAGGGGGCCCTACAATGAGCAGTTCTTC.

This clonotype was observed at least ten times. The chain links TRBV2 to TRBJ2-7; D call uncertain. Deletions cut 6 bases from V and 5 bases from J, with 14 bases between. Germline V CDR1 and CDR2: SNHLY, FYNNEI. The CDR3 sequence is 13 residues long. CDR3 region: CASRVRTTNEQYF. CDR3 sequence (DNA): TGTGCCAGCAGGGTCCGGACCACTAACGAGCAGTACTTC. Filled out from reference TRBV2 and TRBJ2-7, the complete variable domain reads EPEVTQTPSHQVTQMGQEVILRCVPISNHLYFYWYRQILGQKVEFLVSFYNNEISEKSEIFDDQFSVERPDGSNFTLKIRSTKLEDSAMYFCASRVRTTNEQYFGPGTRLTVT.

The chain combines TRBV15 with TRBJ2-3, with D unresolved. The V and J ends lost 8 bases and 0 bases respectively, with 9 bases between them. CDR1 and CDR2 from the germline V gene are LNHNV and YYDKDF (reference sequence). The CDR3 runs 13 residues. CDR3 sequence reads: CATLTPSTDTQYF. CDR3 nucleotides: TGTGCCACCTTGACACCGAGCACAGATACGCAGTATTTT.

This rearrangement joins TRBV20-1 to TRBJ2-1; 16 nucleotides match TRBD2. This CDR3 has 15 amino acids. The ends lost 3 bases at V and 9 bases at J; junction bases unmatched: 5. CDR1 DFQATT and CDR2 SNEGSKA come from the germline V gene (reference sequence). In nucleotides, the CDR3 is TGCAGTGCTAGCCTCGGGACTAGCGGGAGGGTTGAGCAGTTCTTC. Protein: CSASLGTSGRVEQFF.

As for this clonotype: This clone may be a read error of a much larger clone one base away. The genes are TRBV2 and TRBJ2-1, with 12 bases that match TRBD2. The J segment lost 8 bases and the V segment lost 2 bases, leaving 4 bases of the junction unmatched. This CDR3 comprises 15 residues. CDR1 and CDR2 (germline): SNHLY, FYNNEI. CDR3 region: CASSELAGGRDEQFF. The CDR3 DNA is TGTGCCAGCAGTGAACTAGCGGGAGGGCGGGATGAGCAGTTCTTC.

This clonotype appeared many times. J is TRBJ2-7 and V is TRBV3-1; the match to TRBD1 covers 9 bases. This CDR3 comprises 15 residues. Germline values: CDR1 LGHDT, CDR2 YNNKEL (reference sequence). V lost 8 bases and J lost 6; bases outside the gene matches: 14. The CDR3 nucleotides read TGTGCCAGCGCGAAGCGGGACAGGGAAACAGGCGAGCAGTACTTC. Protein: CASAKRDRETGEQYF.

As for this clonotype: One base away lies a much larger clone, so this may be a sequencing read error. DNA for the CDR3: TGTGCCAGCAGCCGTCCACGGCCTGGGGATACAGATACGCAGTATTTT. Protein sequence: CASSRPRPGDTDTQYF. The chain joins TRBV28 to TRBJ2-3, with unresolved D. V dropped 6 bases and J dropped 3 bases, with 19 bases sitting between them. CDR3 length: 16 amino acids. Germline V lookup: CDR1 MDHEN, CDR2 SYDVKM. Based on the CDR3 plus reference TRBV28 and TRBJ2-3, the full variable domain is DVKVTQSSRYLVKRTGEKVFLECVQDMDHENMFWYRQDPGLGLRLIYFSYDVKMKEKGDIPEGYSVSREKKERFSLILESASTNQTSMYLCASSRPRPGDTDTQYFGPGTRLTVL.

In DNA form, the CDR3 reads TGTGCCTGGAGGGACAGGGGTACTAACTATGGCTACACCTTC. Protein: CAWRDRGTNYGYTF. The rearrangement links TRBV30 to TRBJ1-2, with 9 bases matching TRBD1. The germline CDR1 and CDR2 sequences are GTSNPN and SVGIG (reference sequence). V lost 3 bases to trimming and J lost 0 bases; unmatched junction nucleotides: 2. The CDR3 spans 14 residues.

This clonotype was detected ten times or more. V gene TRBV12-3 or TRBV12-4 combines with J gene TRBJ2-1; unclear D gene. The CDR3 is made up of 14 amino acids. The germline V and J ends were trimmed by 5 bases and 11 bases, with 19 bases remaining between them. In DNA form, the CDR3 reads TGTGCCAGCAGTGCTAACGGGTCTCCCAGCAAGCAGTTCTTC. Its translation is CASSANGSPSKQFF.

To note about this clonotype: This may arise from a read error, as a much more abundant clone is one base away. This chain links TRBV28 with TRBJ1-1; D perhaps matches TRBD1 (5 bases). V lost 7 bases and J 1 base, leaving 16 bases between the germline ends. CDR3 size: 15 residues. Per germline, CDR1 MDHEN and CDR2 SYDVKM. Written as DNA, the CDR3 is TGTGCCAGCACCTTCAGACACAGGCGGAACACTGAAGCTTTCTTT. The encoded protein is CASTFRHRRNTEAFF.

This clonotype was counted between two and nine times. This chain connects TRBV7-9 to TRBJ1-1; maybe TRBD1 (5 bases). Germline CDR1 reads SEHNR; CDR2 reads FQNEAQ (reference sequence). The ends were cut back, 8 bases at V and 4 bases at J, with 20 bases in the middle. The CDR3 totals 15 residues. CDR3 protein: CASRIKIRVVTEAFF. CDR3 nucleotides: TGTGCCAGCCGGATCAAGATCAGGGTCGTCACTGAAGCTTTCTTT.

The chain has TRBV14 and TRBJ2-5, with 9 positions matching TRBD2. V gave up 1 base and J gave up 2 bases; unmatched junction bases: 17. This CDR3 comprises 20 residues. Germline values: CDR1 SGHDN, CDR2 FVKESK. The CDR3 DNA sequence: TGTGCCAGCAGCCAAGGAGCGGGGCCGGCGGGAGGGTCCCTACAAGAGACCCAGTACTTC. Amino acids: CASSQGAGPAGGSLQETQYF.

This chain connects TRBV7-2 to TRBJ2-5; TRBD1 matches 12 bases. Germline V gene lookup returns CDR1 SGHTA and CDR2 FQGNSA. CDR3 length equals 17 residues. J lost 5 bases, V lost 5 bases, and 12 bases had no gene match. The CDR3 coding sequence is TGTGCCAGCAGCCCAAAGACCGGGACAGGGGGCTTGGAGACCCAGTACTTC. It codes for CASSPKTGTGGLETQYF.

The genes are TRBV4-1 and TRBJ2-5; D gene unclear. Trimming left V 7 bases short and J 1 base short, with 13 bases between. Germline V gene sequence: CDR1 MGHRA, CDR2 YSYEKL. The CDR3 totals 14 residues. The CDR3 region is CASNSASSQETQYF. The CDR3 nucleotides are TGCGCCAGCAACTCGGCCAGCAGCCAAGAGACCCAGTACTTC.

The sample holds a few counts of this clonotype. The chain employs TRBV24-1 and TRBJ2-1; perhaps TRBD2 as D (5 bases). The length of the CDR3 is 15 residues. CDR1 and CDR2 from the germline V gene are KGHDR and SFDVKD. V was clipped by 5 bases and J by 2 bases, with 12 bases between them. The CDR3 coding sequence is TGTGCCACCAGTGGGAACAGCGGCACCTACAATGAGCAGTTCTTC. This sequence encodes CATSGNSGTYNEQFF.

This clonotype showed up many times. V usage is TRBV12-3 or TRBV12-4 and J usage is TRBJ2-3; the D is unclear. The germline V and J ends were trimmed by 5 bases and 1 base, with 13 bases remaining between them. CDR3 length equals 15 residues. For the CDR3, the DNA is TGTGCCAGCAGTCTCCTGTCGCCAGGCACAGATACGCAGTATTTT. The encoded protein is CASSLLSPGTDTQYF.

This clonotype was recorded a few times. V is TRBV28 and J is TRBJ2-2; 8 bases are shared with TRBD1. The V gene's germline CDR1 is MDHEN and CDR2 SYDVKM. The CDR3 length is 15 residues. V dropped 6 bases and J dropped 1; count of bases not matched to a gene: 4. This chain's CDR3 is CASSRGTGNTGELFF. CDR3 DNA sequence: TGTGCCAGCAGCCGAGGGACAGGGAACACCGGGGAGCTGTTTTTT.

This clonotype showed up many times. V and J are TRBV3-1 and TRBJ2-7; 8 positions agree with TRBD1. CDR1 is LGHDT, CDR2 YNNKEL, per germline (reference sequence). V lost 0 bases and J lost 1; bases outside the gene matches: 5. The CDR3 totals 16 residues. In DNA, the CDR3 is TGTGCCAGCAGCCAAGATTTGACAGGGGCATCCTACGAGCAGTACTTC. Translating it yields CASSQDLTGASYEQYF.

V and J are TRBV20-1 and TRBJ2-7; 8 nucleotides line up with TRBD2. The V gene end was trimmed by 5 bases and the J gene end by 1 base; junction bases not matched to a gene: 7. CDR1 is DFQATT and CDR2 is SNEGSKA in the germline V gene (reference sequence). CDR3 length: 14 residues. As DNA, the CDR3 is TGCAGTGCTGTCCTACTAGCGGTGTCCTACGAGCAGTACTTC. Translating gives CSAVLLAVSYEQYF.

The chain recombines TRBV11-2 with TRBJ2-5; 9 nucleotides align to TRBD2. With 1 base clipped from V and 5 bases from J, the junction kept 8 bases outside the gene matches. The CDR3 is made up of 16 amino acids. Germline CDR1 SGHAT, CDR2 FQNNGV. In nucleotides, the CDR3 is TGTGCCAGCAGCTTAGGTCCCCTAGCGGGAATCGAGACCCAGTACTTC. Its protein is CASSLGPLAGIETQYF.

This clonotype appeared many times. The chain employs TRBV27 and TRBJ1-6; 8 bases line up with TRBD1. J was trimmed by 7 bases and V by 2 bases; bases with no gene match: 4. This CDR3 contains 15 residues. Looked up from germline, CDR1 is MNHEY and CDR2 is SMNVEV (reference sequence). This CDR3 is CASSLTGTGNSPLHF. The CDR3 coding sequence is TGTGCCAGCAGTTTAACCGGGACAGGAAATTCACCCCTCCACTTT.

This clonotype was picked up a small number of times. This sequence joins TRBV6-2 or TRBV6-3 and TRBJ2-5, with D perhaps given as TRBD1 or TRBD2 (5 bases each). V dropped 5 bases and J dropped 3 bases, with 16 bases sitting between them. Germline values: CDR1 MNHEY, CDR2 SVGEGT. The CDR3 totals 15 residues. In nucleotides, the CDR3 is TGTGCCAGCAGTCGCCACCGGGACGGGGAAGAGACCCAGTACTTC. Its protein product is CASSRHRDGEETQYF.

In its sample, this clonotype was seen a few times. The gene calls are TRBV28 and TRBJ1-2; D gene uncertain. The V end lost 8 bases, the J end lost 0 bases, and 10 bases lay between the germline ends. CDR3 length: 13 residues. Looked up from germline, CDR1 is MDHEN and CDR2 is SYDVKM. The CDR3: CASVRVANYGYTF. In nucleotides, the CDR3 is TGTGCCAGCGTCCGGGTCGCTAACTATGGCTACACCTTC.